This T cell receptor beta chain originates from a study of identical twins. One entry per CDR3 protein results from TCRdb running MiXCR on the 5' RACE reads. This sample carries roughly 490,000 distinct CDR3 sequences, roughly an eighth of them seen once, and the ten largest clones take approximately 1%. J gave up 0 bases and V 5 bases, and 5 bases lay outside the gene matches. The CDR3 totals 16 residues. Another study also made use of these data, one on yellow fever vaccine responses in identical twins.

J is TRBJ2-3 and V is TRBV12-3 or TRBV12-4; 10 bases map to TRBD2. The sequencing input was CD4+ T cells sorted from blood. The source of this sequence is a woman between 18 and 29 years old in good health. In nucleotides, the CDR3 is TGTGCCAGCAGTGCGGGACTAGCGACTAGCACAGATACGCAGTATTTT. This translates into CASSAGLATSTDTQYF.